Detailed here is one T cell receptor beta chain. The V and J ends lost 3 bases and 4 bases, in that order; junction bases with no gene match: 6. This CDR3 region has 15 residues. Germline loops: CDR1 SGDLS, CDR2 YYNGEE. This record belongs to a study of blood T cell repertoires in COVID-19. Study information: PBMCs, B-cell-depleted T cells, or T cells provided the cDNA or gDNA that made up the material.

Donors were grouped by their self-reported clinical history. A PCR-confirmed or clinician-diagnosed COVID-19 case had contacted exposed participants within 2 weeks of entry. In the authors' methods: Amplified reference gene primers provided the basis for estimating nucleated cell counts. The protocol was immunoSEQ multiplex PCR, while the TCRdb copy is restricted to in-frame clones and leaves out a portion. That table is the source of V, J and clone size, and D and trimming were worked out from the DNA. The repertoire holds around 250,000 clones, with approximately 90% as singletons. The receptor was isolated from a middle-aged man who had been exposed to COVID-19. V and J are TRBV9 and TRBJ2-2; TRBD1 matches at 7 bases. The sequencing sample was made of PBMCs or T cells enriched from blood (not recorded which). CDR3 protein: CASSEQDRPTGELFF. The CDR3 nucleotides are TGTGCCAGCAGCGAACAGGACAGGCCCACCGGGGAGCTGTTTTTT.